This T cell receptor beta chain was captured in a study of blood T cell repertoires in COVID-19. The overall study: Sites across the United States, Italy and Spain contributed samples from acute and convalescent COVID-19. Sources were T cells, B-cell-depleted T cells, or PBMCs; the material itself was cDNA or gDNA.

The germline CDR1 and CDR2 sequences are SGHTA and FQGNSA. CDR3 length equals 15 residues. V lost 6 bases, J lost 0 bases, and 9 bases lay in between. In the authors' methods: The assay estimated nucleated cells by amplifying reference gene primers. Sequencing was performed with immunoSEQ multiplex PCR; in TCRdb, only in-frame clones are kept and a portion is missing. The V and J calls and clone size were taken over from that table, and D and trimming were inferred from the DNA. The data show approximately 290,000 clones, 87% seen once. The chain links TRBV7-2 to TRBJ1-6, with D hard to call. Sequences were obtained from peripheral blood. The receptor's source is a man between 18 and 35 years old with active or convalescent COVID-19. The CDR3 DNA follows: TGTGCCAGCAGGCATCTGAGCTCCTATAATTCACCCCTCCACTTT. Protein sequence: CASRHLSSYNSPLHF. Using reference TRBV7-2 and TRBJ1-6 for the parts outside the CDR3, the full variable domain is GAGVSQSPSNKVTEKGKDVELRCDPISGHTALYWYRQSLGQGLEFLIYFQGNSAPDKSGLPSDRFSAERTGGSVSTLTIQRTQQEDSAVYLCASRHLSSYNSPLHFGNGTRLTVT.